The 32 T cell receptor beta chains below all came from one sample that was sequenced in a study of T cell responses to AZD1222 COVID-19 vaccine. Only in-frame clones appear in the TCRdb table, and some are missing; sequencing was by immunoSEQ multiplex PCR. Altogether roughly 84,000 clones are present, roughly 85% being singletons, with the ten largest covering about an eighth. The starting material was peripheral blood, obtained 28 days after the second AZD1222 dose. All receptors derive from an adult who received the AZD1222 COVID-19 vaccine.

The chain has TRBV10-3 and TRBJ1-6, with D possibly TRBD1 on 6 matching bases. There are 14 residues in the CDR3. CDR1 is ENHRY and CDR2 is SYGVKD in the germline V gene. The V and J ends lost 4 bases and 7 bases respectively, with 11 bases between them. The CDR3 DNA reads TGTGCCATCAGTGTAGGCAGGGGAAATTCACCCCTCCACTTT. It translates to CAISVGRGNSPLHF.

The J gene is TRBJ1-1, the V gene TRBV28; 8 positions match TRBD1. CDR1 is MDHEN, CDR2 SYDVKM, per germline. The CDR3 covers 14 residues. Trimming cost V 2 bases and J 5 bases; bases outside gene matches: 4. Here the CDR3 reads CASSLSNRGTEAFF. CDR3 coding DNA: TGTGCCAGCAGTTTAAGCAACAGGGGGACTGAAGCTTTCTTT.

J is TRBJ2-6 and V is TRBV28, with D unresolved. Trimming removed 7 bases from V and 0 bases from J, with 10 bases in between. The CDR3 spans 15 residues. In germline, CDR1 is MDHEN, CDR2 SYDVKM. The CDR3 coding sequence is TGTGCCAGCACGGACGGCCACTCTGGGGCCAACGTCCTGACTTTC. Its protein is CASTDGHSGANVLTF.

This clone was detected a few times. CDR3 DNA sequence: TGTGCCAGCAGTTACACGGACCCCAGAGCTTTCTTT. This codes for CASSYTDPRAFF. The J gene is TRBJ1-1, the V gene TRBV6-6; D is ambiguous. Trimming shortened V by 2 bases and J by 10 bases, and 11 bases separated the two germline ends. The CDR3 extends over 12 amino acids. Per germline, CDR1 MNHNY and CDR2 SVGAGI (reference sequence).

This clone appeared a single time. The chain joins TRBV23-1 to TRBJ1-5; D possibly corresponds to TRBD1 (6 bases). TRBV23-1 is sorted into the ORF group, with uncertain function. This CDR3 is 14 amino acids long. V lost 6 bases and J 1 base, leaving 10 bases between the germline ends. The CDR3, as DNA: TGCGCCAGCAGCCGAGACAGGAGCAATCAGCCCCAGCATTTT. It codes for CASSRDRSNQPQHF.

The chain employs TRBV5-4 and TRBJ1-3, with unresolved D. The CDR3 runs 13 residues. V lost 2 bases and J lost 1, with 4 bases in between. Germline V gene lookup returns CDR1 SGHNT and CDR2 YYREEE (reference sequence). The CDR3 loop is CASSLGSGNTIYF. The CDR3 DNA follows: TGTGCCAGCAGCTTAGGATCTGGAAACACCATATATTTT.

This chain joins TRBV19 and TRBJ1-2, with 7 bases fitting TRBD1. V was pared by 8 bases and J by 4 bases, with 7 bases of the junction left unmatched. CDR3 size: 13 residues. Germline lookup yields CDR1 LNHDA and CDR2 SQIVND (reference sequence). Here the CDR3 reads CASGNRGSYGYTF. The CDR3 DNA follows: TGTGCCAGTGGGAACAGGGGTAGCTATGGCTACACCTTC.

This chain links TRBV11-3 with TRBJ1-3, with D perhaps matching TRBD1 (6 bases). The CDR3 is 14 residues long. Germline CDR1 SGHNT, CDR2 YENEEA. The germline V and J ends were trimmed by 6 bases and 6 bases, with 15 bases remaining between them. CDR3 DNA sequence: TGTGCCAGCAGTCGGGATCGACAGGAAAACACCATATATTTT. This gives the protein CASSRDRQENTIYF.

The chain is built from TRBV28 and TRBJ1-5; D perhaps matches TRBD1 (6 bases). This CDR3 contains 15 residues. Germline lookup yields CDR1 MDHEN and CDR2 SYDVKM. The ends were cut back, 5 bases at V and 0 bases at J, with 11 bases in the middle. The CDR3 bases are TGTGCCAGCAGTAAGGACAGTGATAGCAATCAGCCCCAGCATTTT. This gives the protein CASSKDSDSNQPQHF. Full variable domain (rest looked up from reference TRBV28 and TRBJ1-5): DVKVTQSSRYLVKRTGEKVFLECVQDMDHENMFWYRQDPGLGLRLIYFSYDVKMKEKGDIPEGYSVSREKKERFSLILESASTNQTSMYLCASSKDSDSNQPQHFGDGTRLSIL.

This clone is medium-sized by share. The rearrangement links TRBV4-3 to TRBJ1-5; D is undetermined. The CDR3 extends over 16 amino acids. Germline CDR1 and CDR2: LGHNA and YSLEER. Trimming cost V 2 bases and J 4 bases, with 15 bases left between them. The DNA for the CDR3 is TGCGCCAGCAGCCAATTCTACCCCGAGGGTAATCAGCCCCAGCATTTT. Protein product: CASSQFYPEGNQPQHF.

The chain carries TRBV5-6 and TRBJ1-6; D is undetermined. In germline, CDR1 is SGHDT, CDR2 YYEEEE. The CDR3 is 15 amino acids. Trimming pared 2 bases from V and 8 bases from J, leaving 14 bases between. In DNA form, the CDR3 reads TGTGCCAGCAGCTTCCTCGCAGGTTTAGATTCACCCCTCCACTTT. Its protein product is CASSFLAGLDSPLHF.

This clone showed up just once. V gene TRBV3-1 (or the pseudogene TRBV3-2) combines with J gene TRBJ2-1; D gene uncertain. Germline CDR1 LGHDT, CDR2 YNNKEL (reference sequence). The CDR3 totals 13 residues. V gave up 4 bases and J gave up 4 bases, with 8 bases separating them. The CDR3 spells CASSLRRYNEQFF. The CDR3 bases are TGTGCCAGCAGCCTAAGACGGTACAATGAGCAGTTCTTC.

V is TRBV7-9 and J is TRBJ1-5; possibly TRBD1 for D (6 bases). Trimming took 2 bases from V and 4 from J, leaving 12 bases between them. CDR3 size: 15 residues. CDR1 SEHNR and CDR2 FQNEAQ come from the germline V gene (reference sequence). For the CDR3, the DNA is TGTGCCAGCAGCTTACTCCAGGGGCAAAATCAGCCCCAGCATTTT. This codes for CASSLLQGQNQPQHF.

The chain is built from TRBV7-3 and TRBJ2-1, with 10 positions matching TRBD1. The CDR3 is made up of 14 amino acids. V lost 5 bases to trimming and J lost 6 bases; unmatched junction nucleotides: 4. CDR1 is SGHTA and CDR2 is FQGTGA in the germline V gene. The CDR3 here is CASSPGQGGNEQFF. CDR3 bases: TGTGCCAGCAGCCCTGGACAGGGGGGCAATGAGCAGTTCTTC.

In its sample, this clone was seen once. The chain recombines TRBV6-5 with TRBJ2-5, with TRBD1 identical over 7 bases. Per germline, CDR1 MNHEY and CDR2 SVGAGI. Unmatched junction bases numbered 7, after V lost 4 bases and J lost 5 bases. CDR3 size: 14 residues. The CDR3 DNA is TGTGCCAGCAGTTTTCGACAGGGACGGGAGACCCAGTACTTC. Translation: CASSFRQGRETQYF.

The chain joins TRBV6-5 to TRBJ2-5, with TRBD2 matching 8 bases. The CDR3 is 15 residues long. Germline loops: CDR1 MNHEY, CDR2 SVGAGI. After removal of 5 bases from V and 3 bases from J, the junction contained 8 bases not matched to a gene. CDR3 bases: TGTGCCAGCAGTAGGCACTTAGCGGGAAAAGAGACCCAGTACTTC. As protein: CASSRHLAGKETQYF.

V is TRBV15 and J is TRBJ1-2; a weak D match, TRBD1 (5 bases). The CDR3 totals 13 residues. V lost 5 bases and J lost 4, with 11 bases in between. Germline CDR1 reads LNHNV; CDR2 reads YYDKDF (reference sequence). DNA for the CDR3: TGTGCCACCAGCCGCCGGGACGCCTATGGCTACACCTTC. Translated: CATSRRDAYGYTF.

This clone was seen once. DNA for the CDR3: TGCGCCAGCAGCTTGGGATCCACAGGGAACTATGGCTACACCTTC. Translation gives CASSLGSTGNYGYTF. The V and J genes are TRBV5-1 and TRBJ1-2; TRBD1 is a possible D gene (6 bases). Germline lookup yields CDR1 SGHRS and CDR2 YFSETQ. Trimming removed 0 bases from V and 2 bases from J, with 11 bases in between. The CDR3 loop spans 15 amino acids.

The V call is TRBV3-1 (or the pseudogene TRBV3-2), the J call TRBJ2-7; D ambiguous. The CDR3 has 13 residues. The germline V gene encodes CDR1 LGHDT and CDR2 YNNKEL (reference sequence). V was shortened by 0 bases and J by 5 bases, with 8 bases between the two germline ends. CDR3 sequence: CASSQEGPHEQYV. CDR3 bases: TGTGCCAGCAGCCAAGAAGGGCCGCACGAGCAGTACGTC.

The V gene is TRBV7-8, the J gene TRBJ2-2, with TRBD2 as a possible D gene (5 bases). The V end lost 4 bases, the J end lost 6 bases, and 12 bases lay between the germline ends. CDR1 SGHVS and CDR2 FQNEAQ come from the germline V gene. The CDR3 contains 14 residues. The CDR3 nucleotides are TGTGCCAGCAGCTCCCAAAGCGGCTCCGGGGAGCTGTTTTTT. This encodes CASSSQSGSGELFF.

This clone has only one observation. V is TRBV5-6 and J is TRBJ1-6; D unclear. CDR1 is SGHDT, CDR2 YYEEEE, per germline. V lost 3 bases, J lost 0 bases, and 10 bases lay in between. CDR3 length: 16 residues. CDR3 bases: TGTGCCAGCAGCTCCAGGCTTAGCTCCTATAATTCACCCCTCCACTTT. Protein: CASSSRLSSYNSPLHF.

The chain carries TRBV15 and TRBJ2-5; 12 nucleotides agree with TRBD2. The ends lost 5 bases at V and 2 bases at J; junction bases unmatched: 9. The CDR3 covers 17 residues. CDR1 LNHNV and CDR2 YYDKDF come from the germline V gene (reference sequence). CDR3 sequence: CATSPPPGTSGQETQYF. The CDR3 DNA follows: TGTGCCACCAGCCCCCCACCCGGGACTAGCGGGCAAGAGACCCAGTACTTC.

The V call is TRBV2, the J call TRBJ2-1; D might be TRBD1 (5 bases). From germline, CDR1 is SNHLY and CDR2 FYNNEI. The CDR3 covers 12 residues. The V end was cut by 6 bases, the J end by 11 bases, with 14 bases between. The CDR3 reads CASRLTVGQQFF. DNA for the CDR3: TGTGCCAGCAGGCTGACAGTCGGACAGCAGTTCTTC.

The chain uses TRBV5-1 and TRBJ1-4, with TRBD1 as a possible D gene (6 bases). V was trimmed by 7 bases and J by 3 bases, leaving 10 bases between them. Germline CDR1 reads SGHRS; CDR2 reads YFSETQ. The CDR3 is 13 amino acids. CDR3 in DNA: TGCGCCAGCCGACAGGCGGCTAATGAAAAACTGTTTTTT. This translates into CASRQAANEKLFF.

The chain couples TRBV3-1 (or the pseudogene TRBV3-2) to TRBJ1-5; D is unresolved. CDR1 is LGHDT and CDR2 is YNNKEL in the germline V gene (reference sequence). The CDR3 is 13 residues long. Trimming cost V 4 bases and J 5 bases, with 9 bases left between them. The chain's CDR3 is CASSRDWDQPQHF. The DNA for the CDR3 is TGTGCCAGCAGCCGTGACTGGGATCAGCCCCAGCATTTT.

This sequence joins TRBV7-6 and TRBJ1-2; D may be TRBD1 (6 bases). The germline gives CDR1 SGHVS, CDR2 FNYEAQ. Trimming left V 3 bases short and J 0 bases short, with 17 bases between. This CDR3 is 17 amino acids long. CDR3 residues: CASSLANSRTANYGYTF. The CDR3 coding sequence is TGTGCCAGCAGCTTGGCCAATTCCCGGACAGCTAACTATGGCTACACCTTC.

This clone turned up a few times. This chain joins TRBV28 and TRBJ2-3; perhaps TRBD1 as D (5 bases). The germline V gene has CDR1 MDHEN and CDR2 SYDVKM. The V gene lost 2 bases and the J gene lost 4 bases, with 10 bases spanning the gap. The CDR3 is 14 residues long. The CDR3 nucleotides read TGTGCCAGCAGTTTAAGGGGCAGGGCAGATACGCAGTATTTT. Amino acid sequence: CASSLRGRADTQYF.

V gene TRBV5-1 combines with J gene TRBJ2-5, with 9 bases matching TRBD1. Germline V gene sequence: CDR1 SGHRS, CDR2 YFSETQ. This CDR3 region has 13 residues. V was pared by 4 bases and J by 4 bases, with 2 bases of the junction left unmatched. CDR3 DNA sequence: TGCGCCAGCAGCCCACAGGGGGCAGAGACCCAGTACTTC. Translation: CASSPQGAETQYF.

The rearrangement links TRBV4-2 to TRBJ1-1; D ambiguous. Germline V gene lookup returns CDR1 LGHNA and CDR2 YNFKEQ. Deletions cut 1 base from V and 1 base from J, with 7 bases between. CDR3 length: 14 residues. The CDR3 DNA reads TGTGCCAGCAGCCAAGGTTCAGGGAACACTGAAGCTTTCTTT. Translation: CASSQGSGNTEAFF.

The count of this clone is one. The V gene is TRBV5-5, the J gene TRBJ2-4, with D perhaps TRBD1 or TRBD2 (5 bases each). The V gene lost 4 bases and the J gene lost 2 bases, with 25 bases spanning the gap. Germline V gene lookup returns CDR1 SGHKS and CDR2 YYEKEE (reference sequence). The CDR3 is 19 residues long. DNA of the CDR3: TGTGCCAGCAGCGGCGCCGGGACCTTTCTTAACCCATCCAAAAACATTCAGTACTTC. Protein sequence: CASSGAGTFLNPSKNIQYF.

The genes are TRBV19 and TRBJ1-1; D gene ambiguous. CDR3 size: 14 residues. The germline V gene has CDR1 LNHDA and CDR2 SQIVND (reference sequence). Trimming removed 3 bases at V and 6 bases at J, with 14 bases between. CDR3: CASSIGRTGAEAFF. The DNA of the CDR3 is TGTGCCAGTAGTATCGGTCGTACTGGGGCTGAAGCTTTCTTT.

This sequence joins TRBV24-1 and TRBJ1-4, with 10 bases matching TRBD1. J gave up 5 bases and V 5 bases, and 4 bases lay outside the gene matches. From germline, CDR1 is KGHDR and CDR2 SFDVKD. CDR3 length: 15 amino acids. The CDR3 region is CATSAPGQGNEKLFF. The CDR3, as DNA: TGTGCCACCAGTGCCCCGGGACAGGGGAATGAAAAACTGTTTTTT.